This T cell receptor beta chain was observed in a study of response to subunit inactivated influenza vaccine. Study findings and constraints: There was a suggestion from the authors that each seasonal influenza vaccination recruits few new T cells.

TCRdb fed the RT-PCR reads into MiXCR, producing one record per CDR3 protein. The table includes around 520,000 distinct CDR3 sequences, approximately 12% detected once. This CDR3 has 13 amino acids. Trimming removed 2 bases at V and 2 bases at J, with 5 bases between. Looked up from germline, CDR1 is MNHEY and CDR2 is SMNVEV (reference sequence). This clonotype was seen ten or more times. Its antigen is still unknown. J is TRBJ2-3 and V is TRBV27; D remains ambiguous. Sample: PBMCs from blood, taken on the day of vaccination. The TCR sequence derives from a man aged 45-65 years who received an inactivated influenza vaccine. The chain's CDR3 is CASSLTYTDTQYF. The CDR3 DNA is TGTGCCAGCAGTTTAACCTACACAGATACGCAGTATTTT.